This T cell receptor beta chain was obtained from a study of blood T cells in healthy people across ages. CDR3 length: 13 amino acids. Looked up from germline, CDR1 is SSHAT and CDR2 is FNYEAQ (reference sequence). This clonotype was observed many times. What it binds is unknown. An end of the junction differs from the germline gene, which may be a read error. Primers used in a second PCR of about 6 to 11 cycles were a sample-barcoded 5' primer and a J-beta primer mix. Researchers report that a template-switch adaptor with 12 random nucleotides tagged each cDNA molecule. TCRdb used MiXCR to reprocess the 5' RACE reads, holding one entry per CDR3 protein. The profile shows roughly 700,000 distinct CDR3 sequences, approximately 30% of them singletons. Points from the study as a whole: Versus aged donors, long-lived donors had higher diversity and more naive CD4+ cells. Investigators treated diversity estimates from one million T cells as underestimates. The percentage of naive T cells correlated strongly with TCR beta diversity.

The sequenced material came from blood. The rearrangement links TRBV7-7 to TRBJ2-2, with D perhaps matching TRBD2 (5 bases). The sequence came from an elderly woman in good health. CDR3 DNA: TGTGCTAGCAGCTTAGCGCCTGAGGGGGAGCTGTTTTTT. It specifies CASSLAPEGELFF.